This record looks at one TCR beta chain sequence and its context. The antigen is not known. There are 15 residues in the CDR3. The V end lost 4 bases, the J end lost 4 bases, and 18 bases lay between the germline ends. CDR1 is SGDLS, CDR2 YYNGEE, per germline. This entry belongs to a study of T cell repertoires in cytomegalovirus infection. Study context: Public TCR beta signatures indicated both CMV infection and matching HLA type. Study-level results: Identification of carriers of CMV plus the relevant HLA was achieved through cumulative public TCR beta family frequency. The study found HLA-C-restricted CMV-specific TCR beta clonotypes dominating the ex vivo response.

Using its own MiXCR run on the reads, TCRdb lists one record per CDR3 protein. This table has about 260,000 distinct CDR3 sequences, around 13% appearing once. The sequence derives from a human donor in good health (CMV status not recorded). Some clones in this sample may be carry-over from other donors' samples. Sequencing was done on a sample of PBMCs. The J gene is TRBJ2-7, the V gene TRBV9; D is ambiguous. The CDR3 loop reads CASSTSSSTLYEQYF. DNA of the CDR3: TGTGCCAGCAGCACCTCCTCTTCAACCTTATACGAGCAGTACTTC.